The rows below give T cell receptor beta chains drawn from one sample of a study of blood T cells in healthy people across ages. TCRdb re-called the 5' RACE reads with MiXCR, one entry per CDR3 protein. The table records around 800,000 distinct CDR3 sequences, about half of them present only once. Source material: blood. These receptors came from an elderly man in good health. Both conserved end residues are part of each CDR3.

J gene: TRBJ2-7; V gene: TRBV5-1; CDR3 protein: CASSLNTDKGEQYF
J gene: TRBJ1-5; V gene: TRBV7-9; CDR3 protein: CASSGHGAGGIQPQHF
J gene: TRBJ2-3; V gene: TRBV5-1; CDR3 protein: CASSLFEGLSADTQYF
J gene: TRBJ1-5; V gene: TRBV6-1; CDR3 protein: CGTDINNQPQHF
J gene: TRBJ1-6; V gene: TRBV2; CDR3 protein: CAAHPGTPNSPLHF
J gene: TRBJ2-3; V gene: TRBV27; CDR3 protein: CASSLLGDTDTQYF
J gene: TRBJ2-1; V gene: TRBV3-1; CDR3 protein: CASSQSPPLAAPYNEQFF
J gene: TRBJ1-4; V gene: TRBV25-1; CDR3 protein: CASSEDLNEKLFF
J gene: TRBJ2-7; V gene: TRBV24-1; CDR3 protein: CATSETGGSDEQYF
J gene: TRBJ2-2; V gene: TRBV12-3/TRBV12-4; CDR3 protein: CASSLVEAGELFF
J gene: TRBJ2-3; V gene: TRBV12-3/TRBV12-4; CDR3 protein: CASSRDRAHEYF
J gene: TRBJ2-4; V gene: TRBV5-1; CDR3 protein: CASALGGGYIQYF
J gene: TRBJ2-7; V gene: TRBV9; CDR3 protein: CASSVGPSGSHNEQYF
J gene: NA; V gene: TRBV28; CDR3 protein: CASSAIGIHEQYF
J gene: TRBJ2-5; V gene: TRBV20-1; CDR3 protein: CSARVGRGGLQETQYF
J gene: TRBJ2-1; V gene: TRBV6-5; CDR3 protein: CASSYGWRADEQFF
J gene: TRBJ2-1; V gene: TRBV11-2; CDR3 protein: CASSLRMTGGSYNEQFF
J gene: TRBJ2-3; V gene: TRBV7-9; CDR3 protein: CASSLPTGGHTDTQYF
J gene: TRBJ2-7; V gene: TRBV14; CDR3 protein: CASSQLQNEQYF
J gene: TRBJ1-4; V gene: TRBV28; CDR3 protein: CASSSGPGKLFF
J gene: TRBJ2-3; V gene: TRBV14; CDR3 protein: CASSPTFPGEGTDTQYF
J gene: TRBJ1-4; V gene: TRBV15; CDR3 protein: CATSRGGGEKLFF
J gene: TRBJ2-6; V gene: TRBV27; CDR3 protein: CASSLRAASSRANVLTF
J gene: TRBJ2-5; V gene: TRBV5-5; CDR3 protein: CASSLDWGNEQYF
J gene: TRBJ1-4; V gene: TRBV7-3; CDR3 protein: CASSLGLTDATNEKLFF
J gene: TRBJ2-4; V gene: TRBV5-1; CDR3 protein: CASSWTTSGGANEQYF
J gene: TRBJ2-5; V gene: TRBV7-7; CDR3 protein: CASSRMTGIQETQYF
J gene: TRBJ1-5; V gene: TRBV28; CDR3 protein: CASRGTGPNQPQHF
J gene: TRBJ1-2; V gene: TRBV12-3/TRBV12-4; CDR3 protein: CASSLQGHGYTF
J gene: TRBJ1-5; V gene: TRBV9; CDR3 protein: CASSVDSGQDQPQHF
J gene: TRBJ1-5; V gene: TRBV20-1; CDR3 protein: CSASGQGHAPQHF
J gene: TRBJ2-3; V gene: TRBV20-1; CDR3 protein: CSASFARGPDTQYF
J gene: TRBJ2-7; V gene: TRBV7-9; CDR3 protein: CASSGPGQGPHEQYF
J gene: TRBJ2-3; V gene: TRBV7-2; CDR3 protein: CASSASFTDTQYF
J gene: TRBJ1-1; V gene: TRBV12-3/TRBV12-4; CDR3 protein: CASGWGPNTEAFF
J gene: TRBJ2-7; V gene: TRBV7-9; CDR3 protein: CASSSSTLYEQYF
J gene: TRBJ2-1; V gene: TRBV15; CDR3 protein: CATSRVAFSTNEQFF
J gene: TRBJ2-5; V gene: TRBV7-3; CDR3 protein: CASSLYGAGDGETQYF
J gene: TRBJ2-7; V gene: TRBV2; CDR3 protein: CASSIGDGYEQYF
J gene: TRBJ1-2; V gene: TRBV27; CDR3 protein: CTSSPNHSGGYTF
J gene: NA; V gene: TRBV27; CDR3 protein: CASSSKGLVGHEQYF
J gene: TRBJ2-7; V gene: TRBV12-3/TRBV12-4; CDR3 protein: CASSSLAGLHEQYF